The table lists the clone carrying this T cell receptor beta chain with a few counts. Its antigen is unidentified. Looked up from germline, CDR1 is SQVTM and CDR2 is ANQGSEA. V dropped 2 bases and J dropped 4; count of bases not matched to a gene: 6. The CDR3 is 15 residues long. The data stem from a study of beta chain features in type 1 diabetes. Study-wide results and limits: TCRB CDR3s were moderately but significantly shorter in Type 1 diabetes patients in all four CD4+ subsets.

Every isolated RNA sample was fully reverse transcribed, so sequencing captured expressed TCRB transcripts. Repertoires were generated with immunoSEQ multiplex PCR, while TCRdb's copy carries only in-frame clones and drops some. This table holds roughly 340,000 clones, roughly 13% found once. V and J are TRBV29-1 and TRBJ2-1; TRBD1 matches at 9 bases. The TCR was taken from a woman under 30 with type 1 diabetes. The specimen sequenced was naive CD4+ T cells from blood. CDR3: CSVEFGTGPYNEQFF. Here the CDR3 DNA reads TGCAGCGTTGAATTCGGGACAGGGCCTTACAATGAGCAGTTCTTC.